The 28 T cell receptor beta chains in this list originate from one sample, sequenced in a study of cytomegalovirus exposure and HLA in healthy donors. The PCR contained 60 Vbeta and 13 Jbeta primers. Clones were sequenced by immunoSEQ multiplex PCR, and TCRdb holds only the in-frame ones, with some missing. The table lists about 120,000 clones, 65% to 80% of them singletons. The sequenced sample consisted of PBMCs. The receptors originated from a middle-aged woman in good health and CMV-seropositive.

The chain recombines TRBV6-5 with TRBJ2-3; TRBD2 agrees at 9 bases. Germline V lookup: CDR1 MNHEY, CDR2 SVGAGI. The CDR3 has 15 amino acids. V shed 5 bases, J shed 8 bases, and the junction held 11 bases outside the gene matches. The CDR3 loop is CASSRVVAGAATQYF. As DNA, the CDR3 is TGTGCCAGCAGTAGAGTGGTAGCGGGGGCGGCTACGCAGTATTTT.

V and J are TRBV20-1 and TRBJ1-2; TRBD1 might be the D (5 bases). The CDR3 has 10 amino acids. Trimming removed 5 bases at V and 8 bases at J, with 9 bases between. Germline V gene lookup returns CDR1 DFQATT and CDR2 SNEGSKA (reference sequence). CDR3 nucleotide sequence: TGCAGTGCTGGGGAGGGGGGCTACACCTTC. Its protein product is CSAGEGGYTF.

CDR3 sequence (DNA): TGTGCCACAGGACAGGGGTTAGGAGGTGGCTACACCTTC. Translating it yields CATGQGLGGGYTF. The V call is TRBV7-2, the J call TRBJ1-2, with TRBD1 identical over 9 bases. The CDR3 totals 13 residues. Germline assignment: CDR1 SGHTA and CDR2 FQGNSA. Trimming cost V 10 bases and J 7 bases; bases outside gene matches: 10. Together with reference TRBV7-2 and TRBJ1-2, the CDR3 gives the full variable domain: GAGVSQSPSNKVTEKGKDVELRCDPISGHTALYWYRQSLGQGLEFLIYFQGNSAPDKSGLPSDRFSAERTGGSVSTLTIQRTQQEDSAVYLCATGQGLGGGYTFGSGTRLTVV.

This sequence joins TRBV7-8 and TRBJ2-7, with D perhaps TRBD1 (5 bases). The CDR3 has 12 amino acids. V gave up 6 bases and J gave up 2 bases, with 8 bases separating them. In germline, CDR1 is SGHVS, CDR2 FQNEAQ. The CDR3 sequence is CASSRTPYEQYF. The CDR3 coding sequence is TGTGCCAGCAGTCGGACACCCTACGAGCAGTACTTC.

CDR3 nucleotides: TGTGCCATCAGTGAGTCGAAGGGGGGGCCGAATGAGCAGTTCTTC. Translated: CAISESKGGPNEQFF. The J gene is TRBJ2-1, the V gene TRBV10-3, with D perhaps matching TRBD2 (7 bases). The CDR3 has 15 amino acids. Germline V gives CDR1 ENHRY, CDR2 SYGVKD. Trimming took off 0 bases at V and 7 bases at J, with 13 bases between the two ends.

The J gene is TRBJ2-3, the V gene TRBV13; 7 positions match TRBD1. The CDR3 totals 15 residues. V trimming: 5 bases; J trimming: 1 base; junction bases outside the gene matches: 6. Germline V gives CDR1 PRHDT, CDR2 FYEKMQ (reference sequence). The CDR3 loop is CASSSTGDRTDTQYF. CDR3 coding DNA: TGTGCCAGCAGCAGTACAGGGGACCGCACAGATACGCAGTATTTT. Together with reference TRBV13 and TRBJ2-3, the CDR3 gives the full variable domain: AAGVIQSPRHLIKEKRETATLKCYPIPRHDTVYWYQQGPGQDPQFLISFYEKMQSDKGSIPDRFSAQQFSDYHSELNMSSLELGDSALYFCASSSTGDRTDTQYFGPGTRLTVL.

The rearrangement links TRBV5-4 to TRBJ2-7, with TRBD1 matching 7 bases. Germline V lookup: CDR1 SGHNT, CDR2 YYREEE (reference sequence). J gave up 5 bases and V 3 bases, and 11 bases lay outside the gene matches. CDR3 size: 15 residues. CDR3: CASSSPTGSGNEQYF. In DNA, the CDR3 is TGTGCCAGCAGCTCACCGACAGGGTCTGGCAACGAGCAGTACTTC.

The chain couples TRBV5-8 to TRBJ2-5, with D possibly being TRBD2 (6 bases). V lost 4 bases and J lost 11, with 18 bases in between. The CDR3 length is 13 residues. In germline, CDR1 is SGHTS, CDR2 YDEGEE. CDR3 nucleotides: TGTGCCAGCAGCGGGCGACTAGGCCCTTCTCAGTACTTC. Its protein product is CASSGRLGPSQYF.

The J gene is TRBJ2-2, the V gene TRBV11-3; possibly TRBD1 for D (7 bases). The CDR3 is made up of 16 amino acids. Trimming removed 5 bases at V and 0 bases at J, with 13 bases between. CDR1 and CDR2 from the germline V gene are SGHNT and YENEEA. The CDR3 nucleotides read TGTGCCAGCAGCCGCGGGACAGCGTCGAACACCGGGGAGCTGTTTTTT. As protein: CASSRGTASNTGELFF.

The gene calls are TRBV2 and TRBJ1-5, with 8 bases fitting TRBD1. The junction had 7 bases not matched to a gene; V was cut back by 6 bases and J by 6 bases. The germline CDR1 and CDR2 sequences are SNHLY and FYNNEI. This CDR3 is 14 amino acids long. The CDR3 here is CASRKDREIQPQHF. The CDR3 DNA sequence: TGTGCCAGCAGGAAGGACAGGGAGATTCAGCCCCAGCATTTT.

The V gene is TRBV6-5, the J gene TRBJ2-1, with 9 bases aligning to TRBD2. CDR1 is MNHEY, CDR2 SVGAGI, per germline. V lost 0 bases and J lost 6; bases outside the gene matches: 6. The CDR3 is made up of 16 amino acids. CDR3 amino acids: CASSYSRLAGTNEQFF. The CDR3, as DNA: TGTGCCAGCAGTTACTCGAGGCTAGCGGGGACCAATGAGCAGTTCTTC.

This sequence joins TRBV12-2 and TRBJ1-1; the D call in the table, TRBD1, was not verified against the DNA. TRBV12-2 is deemed a pseudogene. The CDR3 extends over 16 amino acids. CDR3 sequence (DNA): TGTGCAAGTCGCTGCCGTCAGGGGCCCGCGCACACTGAAGCTTTCTTT. It specifies CASRCRQGPAHTEAFF.

This sequence joins TRBV7-3 and TRBJ2-3, with 9 bases identical to TRBD2. This CDR3 has 15 residues. Germline lookup yields CDR1 SGHTA and CDR2 FQGTGA. J gave up 4 bases and V 3 bases, and 5 bases lay outside the gene matches. CDR3 DNA sequence: TGTGCCAGCAGCTTGAGCGGGAGGTCGGCAGATACGCAGTATTTT. This translates into CASSLSGRSADTQYF.

The V call is TRBV7-2, the J call TRBJ2-2; a possible D gene is TRBD1 (5 bases). Trimming left V 5 bases short and J 0 bases short, with 13 bases between. The CDR3 sequence is 16 residues long. Germline V gene sequence: CDR1 SGHTA, CDR2 FQGNSA. CDR3 sequence: CASSTYDSANTGELFF. DNA of the CDR3: TGTGCCAGCAGCACCTACGACAGCGCGAACACCGGGGAGCTGTTTTTT.

This rearrangement joins TRBV6-1 to TRBJ2-3, with D possibly TRBD2 on 6 matching bases. This CDR3 is built from 13 residues. Per germline, CDR1 MNHNS and CDR2 SASEGT. V gave up 1 base and J gave up 14 bases, with 16 bases separating them. In DNA form, the CDR3 reads TGTGCCAGCAGTGAAGTCGGAGGGGTCCGTCGGTATTTT. It translates to CASSEVGGVRRYF.

This clone appeared a few times. V is TRBV10-3 and J is TRBJ2-6; possible D gene TRBD2, 5 bases. Germline CDR1 and CDR2: ENHRY and SYGVKD. The CDR3 runs 14 residues. Trimming took off 10 bases at V and 1 base at J, with 11 bases between the two ends. The CDR3 DNA reads as TGTGCCACTCGGGAAACTTCTGGGGCCAACGTCCTGACTTTC. This sequence encodes CATRETSGANVLTF.

V and J are TRBV2 and TRBJ1-2; tentative D call: TRBD1 (6 bases). CDR1 is SNHLY, CDR2 FYNNEI, per germline. The CDR3 has 13 amino acids. V lost 7 bases to trimming and J lost 3 bases, with 12 bases between them. The CDR3 nucleotides read TGTGCCAGCACGCGACAGGATTACTATGGCTACACCTTC. Translating gives CASTRQDYYGYTF.

The chain couples TRBV2 to TRBJ2-7; D gene unclear. V gave up 3 bases and J gave up 1 base, with 19 bases separating them. This CDR3 spans 17 amino acids. Per germline, CDR1 SNHLY and CDR2 FYNNEI. The CDR3 here is CASSEEFPNDWSYEQYF. CDR3 coding DNA: TGTGCCAGCAGTGAGGAATTCCCCAATGACTGGTCCTACGAGCAGTACTTC.

The rearrangement uses TRBV6-1 and TRBJ2-3; TRBD1 aligns across 8 bases. The CDR3 runs to 14 residues. Per the germline V gene, CDR1 is MNHNS and CDR2 is SASEGT. Trimming removed 6 bases from V and 5 bases from J; junction bases left unmatched: 7. This CDR3 is CASRGTGVRDTQYF. The DNA of the CDR3 is TGTGCCAGCAGAGGGACAGGAGTCCGAGATACGCAGTATTTT.

The V call is TRBV19, the J call TRBJ2-2, with 9 bases identical to TRBD1. The CDR3 loop spans 16 amino acids. The germline gives CDR1 LNHDA, CDR2 SQIVND (reference sequence). V shed 6 bases, J shed 8 bases, and the junction held 13 bases outside the gene matches. CDR3: CASSTSGTGKRGELFF. The CDR3 coding sequence is TGTGCCAGTAGCACCAGTGGGACAGGGAAGAGGGGGGAGCTGTTTTTT.

This clone was seen more than once but under ten times. V and J are TRBV2 and TRBJ2-1, with 11 bases matching TRBD2. Germline V lookup: CDR1 SNHLY, CDR2 FYNNEI. V lost 6 bases to trimming and J lost 9 bases; unmatched junction nucleotides: 10. The CDR3 extends over 15 amino acids. This CDR3 is CASRRLAGGGSEQFF. DNA for the CDR3: TGTGCCAGCAGGCGGCTAGCGGGAGGAGGAAGTGAGCAGTTCTTC.

V gene TRBV6-6 combines with J gene TRBJ2-1; 9 bases are shared with TRBD2. This CDR3 region has 13 residues. Trimming took 8 bases from V and 8 from J; bases not matched to a gene: 7. Germline CDR1 reads MNHNY; CDR2 reads SVGAGI (reference sequence). The CDR3: CASGIAGVYEQFF. CDR3 DNA sequence: TGTGCCAGCGGGATAGCGGGAGTATATGAGCAGTTCTTC.

V gene TRBV5-6 combines with J gene TRBJ1-4; a weak D match, TRBD1 (5 bases). V lost 8 bases to trimming and J lost 3 bases, with 14 bases between them. Germline CDR1 is SGHDT and CDR2 is YYEEEE. This CDR3 spans 14 amino acids. CDR3 DNA sequence: TGTGCCAGTCATCTTGCGGGGGCTAATGAAAAACTGTTTTTT. It is translated as CASHLAGANEKLFF.

About this clone: The junction departs from the called germline gene at one end, perhaps through a read error. This chain uses TRBV7-7 with TRBJ1-3; 8 positions match TRBD1. This CDR3 comprises 16 residues. Germline V gene data show CDR1 as SSHAT and CDR2 as FNYEAQ (reference sequence). CDR3 in amino acids: CASSSGGLDSGNTIYF. The CDR3, as DNA: TGTGCTAGCAGCTCAGGGGGCCTGGACTCTGGAAACACCATATATTTT.

The V gene is TRBV30, the J gene TRBJ2-2, with 11 bases aligning to TRBD2. This CDR3 has 16 residues. V was pared by 0 bases and J by 7 bases, with 7 bases of the junction left unmatched. Germline assignment: CDR1 GTSNPN and CDR2 SVGIG (reference sequence). CDR3 loop: CAWSVRTSGSGGELFF. The CDR3 DNA is TGTGCCTGGAGTGTACGAACTAGCGGGAGTGGCGGGGAGCTGTTTTTT.

This sequence joins TRBV9 and TRBJ2-5; D is perhaps TRBD1 (5 bases). The J call may be faulty, since TRBJ2-7 better matches the DNA end. The CDR3 consists of 12 residues. The germline V gene has CDR1 SGDLS and CDR2 YYNGEE. This CDR3 is CASSVAGREQYF. The DNA for the CDR3 is TGTGCCAGCAGCGTAGCAGGGCGCGAGCAGTACTTC.

The chain joins TRBV5-1 to TRBJ2-7; 13 bases fit TRBD2. The V and J ends lost 4 bases and 4 bases, in that order; junction bases with no gene match: 5. Germline CDR1 is SGHRS and CDR2 is YFSETQ. CDR3 length equals 15 residues. CDR3 region: CASSPGTSGDYEQYF. DNA for the CDR3: TGCGCCAGCAGCCCTGGGACTAGCGGGGATTACGAGCAGTACTTC.

The rearrangement links TRBV11-2 to TRBJ2-7, with D possibly matching TRBD1 (5 bases). There are 13 residues in the CDR3. Trimming left V 1 base short and J 7 bases short, with 11 bases between. Germline V gene data show CDR1 as SGHAT and CDR2 as FQNNGV. The CDR3 DNA reads as TGTGCCAGCAGCTTAGCGTGGGGCAGGGAGCAGTACTTC. Its translation is CASSLAWGREQYF.